These 5 T cell receptor beta chains share one sample of origin, sequenced in a study of T cells in Graves' hyperthyroidism and ophthalmopathy. TCR beta CDR3 regions were amplified from RNA transcripts. HTBI primers were used for first-round RT-PCR of the TCR CDR3. TCRdb re-analysed the multiplex PCR reads in MiXCR, keeping a single row per CDR3 protein. The profile covers 490,000 or so distinct CDR3 sequences, with 15% to 20% appearing a single time and roughly 44% taken by the ten largest. Sequencing was performed on blood. All receptors derive from a man between 35 and 55 years old with Graves' ophthalmopathy.

This clonotype has only a few counts. This sequence joins TRBV20-1 and TRBJ2-3; 9 nucleotides line up with TRBD2. The trim removed 0 bases at V and 6 bases at J, leaving 16 bases unmatched. In germline, CDR1 is DFQATT, CDR2 SNEGSKA (reference sequence). The CDR3 covers 18 residues. CDR3 protein: CSARDRGLGLAPGDTQYF. The CDR3 bases are TGCAGTGCTAGAGATCGGGGGTTGGGACTAGCCCCGGGGGATACGCAGTATTTT.

This clonotype was counted ten times or more. The V and J genes are TRBV3-1 and TRBJ2-2; D possibly corresponds to TRBD2 (5 bases). The length of the CDR3 is 15 residues. The germline V gene has CDR1 LGHDT and CDR2 YNNKEL (reference sequence). Trimming shortened V by 1 base and J by 2 bases, and 8 bases separated the two germline ends. The CDR3 region is CASSQVALNTGELFF. CDR3 sequence (DNA): TGTGCCAGCAGCCAAGTAGCGCTCAACACCGGGGAGCTGTTTTTT.

The sample holds many counts of this clonotype. This chain connects TRBV6-1 to TRBJ1-5; a weak D match, TRBD1 (6 bases). The CDR3 runs 17 residues. The V gene lost 4 bases and the J gene lost 0 bases, with 16 bases spanning the gap. Germline CDR1 reads MNHNS; CDR2 reads SASEGT. CDR3 in DNA: TGTGCCAGCAGTGTGGGGGCGGCCAGCGTTAGCAATCAGCCCCAGCATTTT. It is translated as CASSVGAASVSNQPQHF.

This clonotype occurred many times. This chain joins TRBV2 and TRBJ2-1; 8 nucleotides line up with TRBD1. The CDR3 has 15 residues. V trimming: 1 base; J trimming: 7 bases; junction bases outside the gene matches: 6. The germline V gene encodes CDR1 SNHLY and CDR2 FYNNEI. This chain's CDR3 is CASSEEITGGNEQFF. CDR3 nucleotide sequence: TGTGCCAGCAGTGAAGAAATAACAGGGGGTAATGAGCAGTTCTTC.

The chain links TRBV7-9 to TRBJ2-3, with TRBD1 matching 8 bases. The V and J ends lost 5 bases and 4 bases, in that order; junction bases with no gene match: 8. The CDR3 is 15 amino acids. CDR1 and CDR2 from the germline V gene are SEHNR and FQNEAQ (reference sequence). For the CDR3, the DNA is TGTGCCAGCAGCCGGACAGGGTTTGTGGCAGATACGCAGTATTTT. Translated, it gives CASSRTGFVADTQYF.